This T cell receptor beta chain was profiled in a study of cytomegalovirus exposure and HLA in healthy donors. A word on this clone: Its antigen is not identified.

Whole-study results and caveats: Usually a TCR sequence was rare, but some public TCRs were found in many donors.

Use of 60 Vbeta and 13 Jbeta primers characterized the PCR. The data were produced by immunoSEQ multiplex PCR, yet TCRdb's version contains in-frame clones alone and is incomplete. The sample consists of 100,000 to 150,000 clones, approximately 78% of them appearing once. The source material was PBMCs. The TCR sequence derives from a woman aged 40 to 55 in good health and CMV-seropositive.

CDR3 residues: CATQRGQNTEAFF. In DNA form, the CDR3 reads TGTGCCACTCAGAGAGGGCAGAACACTGAAGCTTTCTTT. The chain uses TRBV6-6 and TRBJ1-1; D is unclear. In germline, CDR1 is MNHNY, CDR2 SVGAGI (reference sequence). Trimming took off 10 bases at V and 1 base at J, with 13 bases between the two ends. The CDR3 loop spans 13 amino acids.